These 7 T cell receptor beta chains came from one sample sequenced in a study of OX40 agonist ivuxolimab in advanced cancers. Clones were sequenced by immunoSEQ multiplex PCR, and TCRdb holds only the in-frame ones, with some missing. Among roughly 60,000 clones listed, 70% to 90% were seen once. Here the sequenced sample was CD4+ or CD8+ T cells sorted from blood, taken in a trial of the OX40 agonist ivuxolimab. The source of these receptors is an adult with an advanced solid tumor such as melanoma, head and neck, liver or kidney cancer.

The V call is TRBV7-9, the J call TRBJ1-1; the match to TRBD1 covers 10 bases. This CDR3 spans 16 amino acids. Germline V gives CDR1 SEHNR, CDR2 FQNEAQ (reference sequence). V lost 5 bases to trimming and J lost 0 bases; unmatched junction nucleotides: 6. The CDR3 bases are TGTGCCAGCAGCGAGGGACAGGGGAATATGAACACTGAAGCTTTCTTT. Protein sequence: CASSEGQGNMNTEAFF.

This chain joins TRBV7-8 and TRBJ2-7, with D possibly being TRBD2 (5 bases). The V gene's germline CDR1 is SGHVS and CDR2 FQNEAQ. V lost 5 bases to trimming and J lost 4 bases, with 15 bases between them. CDR3 size: 14 residues. CDR3 bases: TGTGCCAGCAGCCCAGCTACTAGAGCTTACGAGCAGTACGTC. Translating it yields CASSPATRAYEQYV.

This chain uses TRBV27 with TRBJ2-3; 7 bases are shared with TRBD1. CDR1 is MNHEY and CDR2 is SMNVEV in the germline V gene (reference sequence). This CDR3 is 15 amino acids long. The junction had 7 bases not matched to a gene; V was cut back by 6 bases and J by 1 base. CDR3 sequence reads: CASRKYRGRTDTQYF. CDR3 nucleotides: TGTGCCAGCAGGAAGTACAGGGGACGCACAGATACGCAGTATTTT.

The chain is built from TRBV5-1 and TRBJ2-7, with 10 bases aligning to TRBD2. Germline V gene lookup returns CDR1 SGHRS and CDR2 YFSETQ. The ends lost 2 bases at V and 0 bases at J; junction bases unmatched: 5. There are 16 residues in the CDR3. This CDR3 is CASSFGPSGSSYEQYV. In DNA, the CDR3 is TGCGCCAGCAGCTTCGGACCTAGCGGGAGCTCCTACGAGCAGTACGTC.

This sequence joins TRBV5-1 and TRBJ2-1; possibly TRBD1 for D (5 bases). Germline CDR1 SGHRS, CDR2 YFSETQ. The CDR3 sequence is 14 residues long. Trimming stripped 0 bases from V and 3 bases from J, with 7 bases between. The CDR3 loop is CASSLEGNYNEQFF. Written as DNA, the CDR3 is TGCGCCAGCAGCTTGGAGGGGAACTACAATGAGCAGTTCTTC.

This clone has a handful of counts. The genes are TRBV18 and TRBJ1-4, with D maybe TRBD1 (5 bases). The CDR3 contains 14 residues. Germline V lookup: CDR1 KGHSH, CDR2 LQKENI. V was shortened by 3 bases and J by 7 bases, with 12 bases between the two germline ends. The CDR3 DNA sequence: TGTGCCAGCTCACCCGGGACGTTGACTGAAAAACTGTTTTTT. Translated, it gives CASSPGTLTEKLFF.

This chain links TRBV5-6 with TRBJ2-3; D is possibly TRBD2 (5 bases). CDR3 length equals 13 residues. V dropped 2 bases and J dropped 6 bases, with 10 bases sitting between them. CDR1 is SGHDT, CDR2 YYEEEE, per germline. CDR3 sequence (DNA): TGTGCCAGCAGCTTTTACTCGGGGGATACGCAGTATTTT. As protein: CASSFYSGDTQYF.